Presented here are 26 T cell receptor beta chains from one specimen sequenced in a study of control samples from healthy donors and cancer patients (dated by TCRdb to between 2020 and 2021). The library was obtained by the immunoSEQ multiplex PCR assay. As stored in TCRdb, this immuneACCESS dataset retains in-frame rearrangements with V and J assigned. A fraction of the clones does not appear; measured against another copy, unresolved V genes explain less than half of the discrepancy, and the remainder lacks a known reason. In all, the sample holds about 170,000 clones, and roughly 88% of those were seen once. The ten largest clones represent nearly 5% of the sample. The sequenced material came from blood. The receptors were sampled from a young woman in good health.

The DNA of the CDR3 is TGTGCCATCAGTGAGTCCCCCTACGAGCAGTACTTC. Amino acid sequence: CAISESPYEQYF. V and J are TRBV10-3 and TRBJ2-7; D remains unclear. V was trimmed by 0 bases and J by 2 bases, leaving 2 bases between them. This CDR3 is built from 12 residues. The V gene's germline CDR1 is ENHRY and CDR2 SYGVKD.

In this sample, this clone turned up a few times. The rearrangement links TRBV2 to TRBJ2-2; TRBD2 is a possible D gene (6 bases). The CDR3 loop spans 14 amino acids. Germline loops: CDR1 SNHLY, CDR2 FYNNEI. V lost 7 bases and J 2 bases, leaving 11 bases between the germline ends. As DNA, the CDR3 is TGTGCCAGCACGGGACTTTCAAACACCGGGGAGCTGTTTTTT. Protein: CASTGLSNTGELFF. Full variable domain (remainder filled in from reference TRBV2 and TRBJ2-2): EPEVTQTPSHQVTQMGQEVILRCVPISNHLYFYWYRQILGQKVEFLVSFYNNEISEKSEIFDDQFSVERPDGSNFTLKIRSTKLEDSAMYFCASTGLSNTGELFFGEGSRLTVL.

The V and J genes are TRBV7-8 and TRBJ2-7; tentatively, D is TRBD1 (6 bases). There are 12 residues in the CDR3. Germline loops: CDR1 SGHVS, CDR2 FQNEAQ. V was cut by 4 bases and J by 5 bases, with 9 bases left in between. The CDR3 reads CASSSRTDEQYF. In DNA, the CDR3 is TGTGCCAGCAGCTCAAGGACAGACGAGCAGTACTTC.

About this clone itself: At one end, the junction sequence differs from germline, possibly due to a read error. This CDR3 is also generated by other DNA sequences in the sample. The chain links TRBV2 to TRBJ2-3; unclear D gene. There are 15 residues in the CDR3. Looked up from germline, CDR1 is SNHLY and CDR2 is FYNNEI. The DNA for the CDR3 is TGCGCCAGCTCTCGGTTAGTGTCGGTTTCAGATACGCAGTATTTT. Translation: CASSRLVSVSDTQYF.

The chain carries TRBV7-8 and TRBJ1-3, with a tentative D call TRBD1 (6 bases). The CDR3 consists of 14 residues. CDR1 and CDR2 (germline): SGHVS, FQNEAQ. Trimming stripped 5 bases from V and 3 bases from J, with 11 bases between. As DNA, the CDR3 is TGTGCCAGCAGCCCCGGGACAATTGGAAACACCATATATTTT. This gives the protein CASSPGTIGNTIYF.

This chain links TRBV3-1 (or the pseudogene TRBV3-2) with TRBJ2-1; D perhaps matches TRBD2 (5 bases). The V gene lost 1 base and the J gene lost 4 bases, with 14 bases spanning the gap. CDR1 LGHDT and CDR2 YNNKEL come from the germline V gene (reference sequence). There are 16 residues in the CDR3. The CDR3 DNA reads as TGTGCCAGCAGCCAAGTTAACACGGAGCGGTACAATGAGCAGTTCTTC. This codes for CASSQVNTERYNEQFF.

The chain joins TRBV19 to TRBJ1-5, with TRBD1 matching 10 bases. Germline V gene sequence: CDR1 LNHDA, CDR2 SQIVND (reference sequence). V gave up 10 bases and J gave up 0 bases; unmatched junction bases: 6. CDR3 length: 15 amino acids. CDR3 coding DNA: TGTGCCACAAGAGACAGGGGGCGTAGCAATCAGCCCCAGCATTTT. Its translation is CATRDRGRSNQPQHF.

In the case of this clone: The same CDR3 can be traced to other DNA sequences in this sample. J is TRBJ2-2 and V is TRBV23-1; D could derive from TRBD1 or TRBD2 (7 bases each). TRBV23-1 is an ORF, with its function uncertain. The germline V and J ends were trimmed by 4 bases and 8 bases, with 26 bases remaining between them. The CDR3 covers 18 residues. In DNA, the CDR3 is TGCGCCAGCAGTCTCTTTTTCCTTGGCAGGGGGGGGACGGGGGAGCTGTTTTTT. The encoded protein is CASSLFFLGRGGTGELFF.

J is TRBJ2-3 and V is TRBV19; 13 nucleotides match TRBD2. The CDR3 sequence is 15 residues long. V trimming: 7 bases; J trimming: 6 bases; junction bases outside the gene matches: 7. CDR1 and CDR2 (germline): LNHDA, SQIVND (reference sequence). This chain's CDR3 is CASTWTTSGRDTQYF. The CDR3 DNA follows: TGTGCCAGTACCTGGACGACTAGCGGGAGGGATACGCAGTATTTT. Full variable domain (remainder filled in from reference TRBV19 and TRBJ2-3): DGGITQSPKYLFRKEGQNVTLSCEQNLNHDAMYWYRQDPGQGLRLIYYSQIVNDFQKGDIAEGYSVSREKKESFPLTVTSAQKNPTAFYLCASTWTTSGRDTQYFGPGTRLTVL.

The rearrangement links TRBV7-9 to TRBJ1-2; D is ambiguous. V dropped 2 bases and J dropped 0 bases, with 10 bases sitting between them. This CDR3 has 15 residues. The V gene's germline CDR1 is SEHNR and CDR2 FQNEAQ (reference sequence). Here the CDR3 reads CASSLNEFSNYGYTF. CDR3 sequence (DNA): TGTGCCAGCAGCTTAAATGAATTTTCTAACTATGGCTACACCTTC.

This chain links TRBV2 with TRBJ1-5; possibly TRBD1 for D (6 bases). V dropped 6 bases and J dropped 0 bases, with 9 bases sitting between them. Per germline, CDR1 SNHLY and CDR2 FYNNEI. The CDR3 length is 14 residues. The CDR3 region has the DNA TGTGCCAGCAGGACGGGGGCTAGCAATCAGCCCCAGCATTTT. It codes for CASRTGASNQPQHF.

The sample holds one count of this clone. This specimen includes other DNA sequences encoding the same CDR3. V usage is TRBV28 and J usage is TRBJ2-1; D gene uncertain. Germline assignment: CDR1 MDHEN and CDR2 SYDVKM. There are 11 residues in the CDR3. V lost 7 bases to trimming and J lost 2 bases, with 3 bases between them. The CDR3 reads CASTTYNEQFF. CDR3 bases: TGTGCCAGCACCACCTACAATGAGCAGTTCTTC.

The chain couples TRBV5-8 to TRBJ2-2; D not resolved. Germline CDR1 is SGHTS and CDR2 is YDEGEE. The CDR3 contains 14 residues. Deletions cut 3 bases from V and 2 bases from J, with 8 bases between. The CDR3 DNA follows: TGTGCCAGCAGCTGGCTCGCCAACACCGGGGAGCTGTTTTTT. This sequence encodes CASSWLANTGELFF.

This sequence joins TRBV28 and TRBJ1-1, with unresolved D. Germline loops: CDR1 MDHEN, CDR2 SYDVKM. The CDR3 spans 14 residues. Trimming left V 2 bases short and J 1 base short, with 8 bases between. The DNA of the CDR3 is TGTGCCAGCAGTTTAAGATCCAGGAACACTGAAGCTTTCTTT. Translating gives CASSLRSRNTEAFF.

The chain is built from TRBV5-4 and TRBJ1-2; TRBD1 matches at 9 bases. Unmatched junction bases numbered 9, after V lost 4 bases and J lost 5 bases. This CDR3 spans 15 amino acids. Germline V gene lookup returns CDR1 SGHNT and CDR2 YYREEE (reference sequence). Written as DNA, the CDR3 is TGTGCCAGCAGCATTGGACAGGGGATTGGGTATGGCTACACCTTC. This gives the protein CASSIGQGIGYGYTF.

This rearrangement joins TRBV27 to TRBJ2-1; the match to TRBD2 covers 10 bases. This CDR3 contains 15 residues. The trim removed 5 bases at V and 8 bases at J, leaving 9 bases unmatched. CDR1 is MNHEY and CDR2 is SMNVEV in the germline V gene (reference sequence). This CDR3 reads CASSPSSGSGYEQFF. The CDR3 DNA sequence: TGTGCCAGCAGTCCCTCTAGCGGGAGCGGGTATGAGCAGTTCTTC.

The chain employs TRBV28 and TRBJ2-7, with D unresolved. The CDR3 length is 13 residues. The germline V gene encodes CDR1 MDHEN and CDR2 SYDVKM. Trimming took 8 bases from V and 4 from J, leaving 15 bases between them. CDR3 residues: CASERPLPYEQYF. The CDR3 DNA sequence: TGTGCCAGCGAAAGGCCTCTACCATACGAGCAGTACTTC.

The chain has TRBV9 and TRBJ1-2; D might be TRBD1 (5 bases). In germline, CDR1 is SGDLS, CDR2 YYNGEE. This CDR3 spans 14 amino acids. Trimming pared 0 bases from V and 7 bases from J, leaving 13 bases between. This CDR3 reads CASSVVAGLGGYTF. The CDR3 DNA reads TGTGCCAGCAGCGTAGTGGCGGGGCTTGGTGGCTACACCTTC.

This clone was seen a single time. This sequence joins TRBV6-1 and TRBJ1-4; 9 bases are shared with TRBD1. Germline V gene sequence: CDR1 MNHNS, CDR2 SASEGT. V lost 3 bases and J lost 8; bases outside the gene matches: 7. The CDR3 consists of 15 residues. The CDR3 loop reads CASSETPQGAEKLFF. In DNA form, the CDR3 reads TGTGCCAGCAGTGAGACTCCACAGGGGGCCGAAAAACTGTTTTTT.

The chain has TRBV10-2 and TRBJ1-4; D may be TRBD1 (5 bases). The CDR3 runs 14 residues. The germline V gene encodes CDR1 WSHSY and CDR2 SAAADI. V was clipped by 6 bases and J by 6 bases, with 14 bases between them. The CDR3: CASREAGSYEKLFF. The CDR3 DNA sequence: TGCGCCAGCAGGGAAGCAGGGTCGTATGAAAAACTGTTTTTT.

The chain's CDR3 is CASSLASGGLEQYF. The CDR3 DNA follows: TGTGCCAGCAGCTTGGCCAGCGGGGGGTTGGAGCAGTACTTC. The chain is built from TRBV11-2 and TRBJ2-7, with 9 bases fitting TRBD2. CDR1 SGHAT and CDR2 FQNNGV come from the germline V gene. This CDR3 is 14 amino acids long. Germline trimming cut 3 bases from V and 7 bases from J; bases unmatched to any gene: 7. The whole variable domain, remainder taken from reference TRBV11-2 and TRBJ2-7, is EAGVAQSPRYKIIEKRQSVAFWCNPISGHATLYWYQQILGQGPKLLIQFQNNGVVDDSQLPKDRFSAERLKGVDSTLKIQPAKLEDSAVYLCASSLASGGLEQYFGPGTRLTVT.

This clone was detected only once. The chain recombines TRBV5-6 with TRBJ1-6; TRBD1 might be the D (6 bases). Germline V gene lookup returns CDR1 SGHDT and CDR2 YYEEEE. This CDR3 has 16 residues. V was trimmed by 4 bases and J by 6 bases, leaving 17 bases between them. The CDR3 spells CASSLPPGERNSPLHF. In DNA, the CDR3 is TGTGCCAGCAGCCTCCCCCCAGGGGAGCGTAATTCACCCCTCCACTTT. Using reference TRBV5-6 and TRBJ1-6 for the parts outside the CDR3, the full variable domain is DAGVTQSPTHLIKTRGQQVTLRCSPKSGHDTVSWYQQALGQGPQFIFQYYEEEERQRGNFPDRFSGHQFPNYSSELNVNALLLGDSALYLCASSLPPGERNSPLHFGNGTRLTVT.

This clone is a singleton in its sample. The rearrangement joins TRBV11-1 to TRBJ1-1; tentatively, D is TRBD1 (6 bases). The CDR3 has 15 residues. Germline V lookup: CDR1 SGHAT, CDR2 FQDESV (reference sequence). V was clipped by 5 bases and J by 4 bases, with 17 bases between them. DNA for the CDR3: TGTGCCAGCAGCAAAGGGAGGGGGGCGAGCACTGAAGCTTTCTTT. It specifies CASSKGRGASTEAFF.

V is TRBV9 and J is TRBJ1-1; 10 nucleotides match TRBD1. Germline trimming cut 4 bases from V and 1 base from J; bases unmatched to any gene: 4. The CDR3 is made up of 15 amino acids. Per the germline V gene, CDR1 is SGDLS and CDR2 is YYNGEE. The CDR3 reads CASSNRDRGNTEAFF. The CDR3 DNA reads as TGTGCCAGCAGCAACCGGGACAGGGGGAACACTGAAGCTTTCTTT.

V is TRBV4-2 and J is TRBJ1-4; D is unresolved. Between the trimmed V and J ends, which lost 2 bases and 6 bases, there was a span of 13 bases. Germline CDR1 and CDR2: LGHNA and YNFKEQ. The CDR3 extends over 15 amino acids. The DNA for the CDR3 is TGTGCCAGCAGCCAAACTTGGACTGAGGATGAAAAACTGTTTTTT. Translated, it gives CASSQTWTEDEKLFF.

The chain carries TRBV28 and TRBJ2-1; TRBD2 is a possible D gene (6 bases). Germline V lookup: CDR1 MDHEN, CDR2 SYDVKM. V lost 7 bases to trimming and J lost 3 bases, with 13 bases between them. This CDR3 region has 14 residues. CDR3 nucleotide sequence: TGTGCCAGCACCTTGGGGGGACTCTACAATGAGCAGTTCTTC. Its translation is CASTLGGLYNEQFF.